Below are 15 T cell receptor beta chains sequenced from a single sample in a study of cytomegalovirus exposure and HLA in healthy donors. It was with 60 Vbeta and 13 Jbeta primers that the PCR ran. Sequencing used immunoSEQ multiplex PCR; TCRdb keeps in-frame clones, though not all of them. The sample consists of about 110,000 clones, roughly 80% of them appearing once. The sample taken for sequencing was PBMCs. The receptors were sampled from a woman aged 25 to 39 in good health and CMV-seronegative.

This sequence joins TRBV27 and TRBJ1-6, with D perhaps matching TRBD1 (5 bases). Germline CDR1 MNHEY, CDR2 SMNVEV (reference sequence). Trimming cost V 0 bases and J 8 bases, with 11 bases left between them. This CDR3 comprises 15 residues. CDR3 residues: CASSLSRGLDSPLHF. CDR3 DNA: TGTGCCAGCAGTTTATCTCGGGGGTTAGATTCACCCCTCCACTTT.

V is TRBV7-2 and J is TRBJ1-2, with 7 positions matching TRBD1. This CDR3 is 14 amino acids long. The germline V gene has CDR1 SGHTA and CDR2 FQGNSA. V was pared by 5 bases and J by 3 bases, with 6 bases of the junction left unmatched. The DNA for the CDR3 is TGTGCCAGCAGCCCGGGGACAGAGCACTATGGCTACACCTTC. It yields the protein CASSPGTEHYGYTF.

The chain is built from TRBV6-6 and TRBJ2-1, with TRBD2 as a possible D gene (6 bases). The V end was cut by 6 bases, the J end by 4 bases, with 7 bases between. The germline V gene has CDR1 MNHNY and CDR2 SVGAGI (reference sequence). This CDR3 region has 12 residues. CDR3 coding DNA: TGTGCCAGCAGGGGGAGGTACAATGAGCAGTTCTTC. Translation: CASRGRYNEQFF.

The chain is built from TRBV5-1 and TRBJ1-3, with D possibly matching TRBD1 (6 bases). V shed 0 bases and J shed 4 bases, with 8 bases lying between them. CDR3 length: 14 amino acids. Germline values: CDR1 SGHRS, CDR2 YFSETQ. For the CDR3, the DNA is TGCGCCAGCAGCTTGGGGACAGTAGGAAACACCATATATTTT. Encoded protein: CASSLGTVGNTIYF.

As DNA, the CDR3 is TGTGCCAGCAGCTTATTAGAGGACACTGAAGCTTTCTTT. Translated, it gives CASSLLEDTEAFF. This chain uses TRBV7-2 with TRBJ1-1; D ambiguous. Per germline, CDR1 SGHTA and CDR2 FQGNSA. The V end lost 2 bases, the J end lost 3 bases, and 7 bases lay between the germline ends. The length of the CDR3 is 13 residues.

This clone was counted once. V is TRBV11-3 and J is TRBJ2-5; tentative D call: TRBD1 (5 bases). The CDR3 covers 15 residues. V was pared by 0 bases and J by 2 bases, with 10 bases between. Germline CDR1 reads SGHNT; CDR2 reads YENEEA. CDR3 sequence: CASSLDQDTQETQYF. As DNA, the CDR3 is TGTGCCAGCAGCTTAGATCAGGACACACAAGAGACCCAGTACTTC.

This clone was found a few times. This rearrangement joins TRBV30 to TRBJ2-7; D perhaps matches TRBD2 (5 bases). Between the trimmed V and J ends, which lost 7 bases and 4 bases, there was a span of 11 bases. The germline V gene has CDR1 GTSNPN and CDR2 SVGIG (reference sequence). This CDR3 spans 11 amino acids. CDR3 bases: TGTGCCTACCAAGGCGGGTACGAGCAGTACTTC. This codes for CAYQGGYEQYF.

The chain uses TRBV29-1 and TRBJ2-1; D might be TRBD2 (6 bases). Germline lookup yields CDR1 SQVTM and CDR2 ANQGSEA. V lost 6 bases to trimming and J lost 6 bases, with 12 bases between them. The CDR3 covers 12 residues. The CDR3 sequence is CSVIGTFNEQFF. The CDR3 bases are TGCAGCGTAATCGGGACTTTCAATGAGCAGTTCTTC.

The chain joins TRBV30 to TRBJ1-2; possible D gene TRBD1, 5 bases. Trimming left V 1 base short and J 8 bases short, with 8 bases between. The CDR3 has 11 residues. Germline loops: CDR1 GTSNPN, CDR2 SVGIG (reference sequence). CDR3 sequence (DNA): TGTGCCTGGAGTGCAGGGTGGGGCTACACCTTC. Translation gives CAWSAGWGYTF. The full variable domain, completed using reference TRBV30 and TRBJ1-2, is SQTIHQWPATLVQPVGSPLSLECTVEGTSNPNLYWYRQAAGRGLQLLFYSVGIGQISSEVPQNLSASRPQDRQFILSSKKLLLSDSGFYLCAWSAGWGYTFGSGTRLTVV.

The rearrangement joins TRBV7-9 to TRBJ1-3; 8 bases match TRBD1. CDR1 is SEHNR and CDR2 is FQNEAQ in the germline V gene (reference sequence). With 3 bases clipped from V and 2 bases from J, the junction kept 3 bases outside the gene matches. CDR3 size: 15 residues. The CDR3 sequence is CASSFQGQAGNTIYF. CDR3 nucleotide sequence: TGTGCCAGCAGCTTTCAGGGACAGGCTGGAAACACCATATATTTT.

J is TRBJ2-4 and V is TRBV19; TRBD1 aligns across 8 bases. Per the germline V gene, CDR1 is LNHDA and CDR2 is SQIVND (reference sequence). V lost 6 bases and J lost 6; bases outside the gene matches: 4. This CDR3 contains 13 residues. The CDR3 region has the DNA TGTGCCAGTAGCCCCGGACAGGGAAACATTCAGTACTTC. Protein product: CASSPGQGNIQYF.

This chain connects TRBV7-2 to TRBJ2-7; TRBD1 matches 10 bases. CDR1 and CDR2 (germline): SGHTA, FQGNSA. V shed 5 bases, J shed 5 bases, and the junction held 12 bases outside the gene matches. The CDR3 sequence is 16 residues long. CDR3 region: CASSKPRDRGGDEQYF. Here the CDR3 DNA reads TGTGCCAGCAGCAAGCCGCGGGACAGGGGCGGCGACGAGCAGTACTTC.

This chain joins TRBV4-2 and TRBJ1-1; D not certain. CDR1 LGHNA and CDR2 YNFKEQ come from the germline V gene. The CDR3 sequence is 16 residues long. V gave up 1 base and J gave up 0 bases, with 12 bases separating them. In nucleotides, the CDR3 is TGTGCCAGCAGCCAAGGACGAACAGTACTGAACACTGAAGCTTTCTTT. Its translation is CASSQGRTVLNTEAFF.

V gene TRBV18 combines with J gene TRBJ1-4; maybe TRBD1 (6 bases). The V gene lost 0 bases and the J gene lost 3 bases, with 8 bases spanning the gap. There are 15 residues in the CDR3. Germline CDR1 reads KGHSH; CDR2 reads LQKENI. The CDR3 protein is CASSPPRTANEKLFF. CDR3 nucleotide sequence: TGTGCCAGCTCACCACCGAGGACAGCTAATGAAAAACTGTTTTTT.

The gene calls are TRBV29-1 and TRBJ2-6; D uncertain. Trimming stripped 7 bases from V and 0 bases from J, with 10 bases between. This CDR3 spans 14 amino acids. The V gene's germline CDR1 is SQVTM and CDR2 ANQGSEA. Here the CDR3 reads CSATGDSGANVLTF. CDR3 sequence (DNA): TGCAGCGCTACCGGAGACTCTGGGGCCAACGTCCTGACTTTC.